Shown below are 21 T cell receptor beta chains from a single sample sequenced in a study of OX40 agonist ivuxolimab in advanced cancers. Sequencing used immunoSEQ multiplex PCR; TCRdb keeps in-frame clones, though not all of them. Among about 76,000 clones, approximately 83% were seen once, and the ten largest hold roughly 3.1%. Sequencing used CD4+ or CD8+ T cells sorted from blood, obtained in a trial of the OX40 agonist ivuxolimab. The receptors were gathered from an adult with an advanced solid tumor such as melanoma, head and neck, liver or kidney cancer.

The gene calls are TRBV4-3 and TRBJ2-3; 9 nucleotides agree with TRBD2. V lost 9 bases, J lost 4 bases, and 11 bases stayed unmatched. In germline, CDR1 is LGHNA, CDR2 YSLEER. CDR3 length: 15 residues. CDR3 in DNA: TGCGCCAGTTCCCTAGCGGGGAGGGCCTCAGATACGCAGTATTTT. Translated, it gives CASSLAGRASDTQYF.

This clone was seen a few times. The chain combines TRBV7-8 with TRBJ2-1, with no clear D. Germline lookup yields CDR1 SGHVS and CDR2 FQNEAQ. V shed 4 bases and J shed 8 bases, with 18 bases lying between them. There are 15 residues in the CDR3. CDR3 region: CASSSDGRATDEQFF. The CDR3 DNA follows: TGTGCCAGCAGCTCTGACGGTCGGGCAACGGATGAGCAGTTCTTC.

The V and J genes are TRBV4-1 and TRBJ1-1; D call uncertain. The CDR3 runs 14 residues. Germline assignment: CDR1 MGHRA and CDR2 YSYEKL. The V end lost 6 bases, the J end lost 4 bases, and 15 bases lay between the germline ends. In DNA form, the CDR3 reads TGCGCCAGCAGGAATAGGGCTTGGGGCACTGAAGCTTTCTTT. As protein: CASRNRAWGTEAFF.

V gene TRBV16 combines with J gene TRBJ2-1; TRBD2 aligns across 7 bases. CDR1 KGHSY and CDR2 FQNENV come from the germline V gene. The ends lost 1 base at V and 7 bases at J; junction bases unmatched: 7. The CDR3 spans 15 residues. This CDR3 is CASSQWSGVANEQFF. CDR3 nucleotide sequence: TGTGCCAGCAGCCAATGGAGCGGGGTAGCGAATGAGCAGTTCTTC.

The rearrangement uses TRBV11-1 and TRBJ2-1, with 9 bases matching TRBD2. Germline V lookup: CDR1 SGHAT, CDR2 FQDESV (reference sequence). CDR3 length equals 15 residues. V lost 7 bases to trimming and J lost 0 bases; unmatched junction nucleotides: 4. Here the CDR3 reads CASNQRGVSYNEQFF. Here the CDR3 DNA reads TGTGCCAGCAACCAGCGGGGGGTCTCCTACAATGAGCAGTTCTTC.

This clone was picked up a small number of times. CDR3 in DNA: TGTGCCAGCAGCCCGCGGACCGACACACCCCTCCACTTT. Its translation: CASSPRTDTPLHF. This chain joins TRBV5-5 and TRBJ1-6; D gene unclear. The CDR3 spans 13 residues. Per the germline V gene, CDR1 is SGHKS and CDR2 is YYEKEE (reference sequence). V gave up 4 bases and J gave up 11 bases, with 13 bases separating them.

The sample holds a few counts of this clone. The V call is TRBV2, the J call TRBJ2-5, with TRBD2 matching over 7 bases. Germline assignment: CDR1 SNHLY and CDR2 FYNNEI. V trimming: 4 bases; J trimming: 9 bases; junction bases outside the gene matches: 14. The CDR3 runs to 15 residues. The CDR3 spells CASSALPSGAEAQYF. The DNA for the CDR3 is TGTGCCAGCAGTGCCTTACCCAGCGGGGCGGAGGCCCAGTACTTC.

The CDR3 region is CASSLGEVEYGYTF. The CDR3 DNA reads TGTGCCAGCAGCTTAGGGGAGGTTGAATATGGCTACACCTTC. The chain employs TRBV5-6 and TRBJ1-2, with D tentatively TRBD1 (5 bases). Germline V gene lookup returns CDR1 SGHDT and CDR2 YYEEEE. V lost 2 bases to trimming and J lost 5 bases, with 13 bases between them. This CDR3 has 14 amino acids.

The V and J genes are TRBV11-2 and TRBJ2-7, with 10 positions matching TRBD2. Germline CDR1 reads SGHAT; CDR2 reads FQNNGV. This CDR3 contains 15 residues. V lost 5 bases, J lost 2 bases, and 6 bases stayed unmatched. DNA of the CDR3: TGTGCCAGCAGCCTCACTAGCGGGGTAACCTACGAGCAGTACTTC. It is translated as CASSLTSGVTYEQYF.

The rearrangement links TRBV28 to TRBJ1-1; no clear D gene. CDR1 is MDHEN and CDR2 is SYDVKM in the germline V gene. The length of the CDR3 is 12 residues. The V and J ends lost 8 bases and 9 bases respectively, with 16 bases between them. The CDR3 nucleotides are TGTGCCAGCCGATTAGACGGGCAGAAAGCTTTCTTT. Translating it yields CASRLDGQKAFF.

J is TRBJ2-3 and V is TRBV6-5; a possible D gene is TRBD2 (6 bases). The CDR3 spans 14 residues. Germline V gene lookup returns CDR1 MNHEY and CDR2 SVGAGI. V was cut by 4 bases and J by 5 bases, with 13 bases left in between. The CDR3 DNA sequence: TGTGCCAGCAGTTCCCCGGGACTCCTAGATACGCAGTATTTT. This gives the protein CASSSPGLLDTQYF.

This chain connects TRBV5-4 to TRBJ1-2, with D perhaps matching TRBD1 (6 bases). Germline V gene data show CDR1 as SGHNT and CDR2 as YYREEE (reference sequence). Trimming pared 4 bases from V and 1 base from J, leaving 8 bases between. The CDR3 is 13 residues long. Written as DNA, the CDR3 is TGTGCCAGCAGCGTGGACAGTAACTATGGCTACACCTTC. This gives the protein CASSVDSNYGYTF.

In this sample, this clone turned up a few times. The chain uses TRBV5-4 and TRBJ2-7, with TRBD2 matching over 7 bases. The germline V gene encodes CDR1 SGHNT and CDR2 YYREEE (reference sequence). The J segment lost 7 bases and the V segment lost 3 bases, leaving 10 bases of the junction unmatched. The CDR3 is 14 amino acids. CDR3 amino acids: CASSSLRDYQEQYF. CDR3 sequence (DNA): TGTGCCAGCAGCTCGCTCCGGGACTATCAGGAGCAGTACTTC.

V and J are TRBV19 and TRBJ1-1; no definite D call. The germline V gene has CDR1 LNHDA and CDR2 SQIVND (reference sequence). Deletions cut 1 base from V and 8 bases from J, with 11 bases between. CDR3 length equals 13 residues. CDR3 sequence (DNA): TGTGCCAGTAGTATAGGCGGAGGTAAGGAAGCTTTCTTT. It translates to CASSIGGGKEAFF.

The chain uses TRBV2 and TRBJ1-2, with D unresolved. The V end was cut by 0 bases, the J end by 5 bases, with 13 bases between. Germline assignment: CDR1 SNHLY and CDR2 FYNNEI. The CDR3 sequence is 15 residues long. CDR3 protein: CASSEAGQAAYGYTF. CDR3 DNA: TGTGCCAGCAGTGAAGCTGGGCAGGCTGCGTATGGCTACACCTTC.

The chain recombines TRBV7-8 with TRBJ2-7, with no clear D. Trimming cost V 3 bases and J 0 bases, with 12 bases left between them. This CDR3 is built from 15 residues. The germline V gene encodes CDR1 SGHVS and CDR2 FQNEAQ. CDR3 nucleotide sequence: TGTGCCAGCAGCTTGGACGTTTTTAGCTCCTACGAGCAGTACTTC. Amino acid sequence: CASSLDVFSSYEQYF.

This chain uses TRBV29-1 with TRBJ2-7; no clear D. This CDR3 has 11 residues. Deletions cut 7 bases from V and 2 bases from J, with 9 bases between. Germline CDR1 and CDR2: SQVTM and ANQGSEA. The CDR3 bases are TGCAGCGCCCAAGGAGCCTACGAGCAGTACTTC. Amino acid sequence: CSAQGAYEQYF.

The chain has TRBV7-9 and TRBJ1-1; D ambiguous. CDR1 and CDR2 from the germline V gene are SEHNR and FQNEAQ (reference sequence). The CDR3 loop spans 15 amino acids. Trimming shortened V by 5 bases and J by 1 base, and 14 bases separated the two germline ends. The CDR3 DNA is TGTGCCAGCAGCGCGGGGTTAGGTAAGAACACTGAAGCTTTCTTT. This gives the protein CASSAGLGKNTEAFF.

This rearrangement joins TRBV20-1 to TRBJ1-2; D not resolved. CDR1 and CDR2 from the germline V gene are DFQATT and SNEGSKA (reference sequence). The CDR3 extends over 11 amino acids. Trimming took 6 bases from V and 4 from J, leaving 9 bases between them. CDR3 sequence reads: CSAQRGYGYTF. The CDR3, as DNA: TGCAGTGCACAAAGAGGCTATGGCTACACCTTC.

Worth noting for this clone: At one boundary the junction diverges from the germline segment, which might be a read error. This chain links TRBV11-2 with TRBJ1-2; a possible D gene is TRBD1 (6 bases). Germline V gives CDR1 SGHAT, CDR2 FQNNGV. The CDR3 totals 14 residues. The CDR3 loop reads CASSQGGPVGGYTF. The DNA for the CDR3 is TGCGCCAGCAGCCAAGGGGGACCTGTCGGTGGCTACACCTTC.

This chain uses TRBV25-1 with TRBJ2-1, with a tentative D call TRBD1 (6 bases). The V end was cut by 9 bases, the J end by 4 bases, with 16 bases between. The CDR3 is 14 residues long. Germline V gene data show CDR1 as MGHDK and CDR2 as SYGVNS. The CDR3 DNA follows: TGTGCCAGTGTGGAGCAGGGGTTATACAATGAGCAGTTCTTC. This translates into CASVEQGLYNEQFF.